A selection of T cell receptor beta chains follows, all from one sample in a study of shared clonotypes between healthy human individuals. Assay used: immunoSEQ multiplex PCR; TCRdb lists only in-frame clones, some missing. This sample has approximately 1.9 million clones, with just under 95% found just once. Sequenced sample: naive CD8+ T cells from PBMCs. These receptors were collected from a man aged 18 to 35 in good health. Some clones in this sample may be carry-over from other donors' samples. Each CDR3 is given with its conserved first and last residue. The D gene is left open where the match is weak. Part of the rows lack a size; the others show once, few, many or a class for expanded clones.

clone size	V gene	D gene	J gene	CDR3 DNA	CDR3 protein
.	TRBV19	.	TRBJ1-1	TGTGCCAGTAGTATGCTTGGGACGGGGTTTCCTGAAGCTTTCTTT	CASSMLGTGFPEAFF
.	TRBV27	.	TRBJ1-1	TGTGCCAGCAGTTTATGGGGACTGAACCCGAACACTGAAGCTTTCTTT	CASSLWGLNPNTEAFF
.	TRBV28	TRBD1	TRBJ1-1	TGTGCCAGCAGTTTCGGACAGGAGAACACTGAAGCTTTCTTT	CASSFGQENTEAFF
.	TRBV28	.	TRBJ1-1	TGTGCCAGCAGTTCTCCCGGGCCACCTGAAGCTTTCTTT	CASSSPGPPEAFF
.	TRBV10-3	TRBD1	TRBJ2-7	TGTGCCATCAGTAACCGGGACAGGGGTTCCTACGAGCAGTACTTC	CAISNRDRGSYEQYF
once	TRBV10-3	.	TRBJ2-1	TGTGCCAGTCTGGGGGCGTACAATGAGCAGTTCTTC	CASLGAYNEQFF
.	TRBV9	.	TRBJ2-2	TGTGCCAGCAGCGTAGGCGGCCTCTCGAACACCGGGGAGCTGTTTTTT	CASSVGGLSNTGELFF
.	TRBV7-9	.	TRBJ2-2	TGTGCCAGCAGCCATTCATTGCGGGAAAACACCGGGGAGCTGTTTTTT	CASSHSLRENTGELFF
.	TRBV2	TRBD1	TRBJ1-4	TGTGCCAGCAGTGAATGGGAGGGGGCTCGATCGGGAAAACTGTTTTTT	CASSEWEGARSGKLFF
.	TRBV7-7	.	TRBJ2-2	TGTGCCAGCAGCCAAAGTCGGGGGTCCGGGGAGCTGTTTTTT	CASSQSRGSGELFF
.	TRBV2	.	TRBJ2-7	TGTGCCAGCAGCGAACTAGTAAGGGTTTTGACCTACGAGCAGTACTTC	CASSELVRVLTYEQYF
.	TRBV9	.	TRBJ1-6	TGTGCCAGCAGCGTAGTCCTGGGGGCACCCCTCCACTTT	CASSVVLGAPLHF
.	TRBV27	TRBD2	TRBJ2-3	TGTGCCAGCAGTTTACGGACTAGCGGATACACAGATACGCAGTATTTT	CASSLRTSGYTDTQYF
.	TRBV7-6	TRBD2	TRBJ2-1	TGTGCCAGCAGCCCCAGCGGGGGAAGGCGGGAGGGCCTATCGTACAATGAGCAGTTCTTC	CASSPSGGRREGLSYNEQFF